This TCR beta chain was found in a study of T cell changes during pregnancy in multiple sclerosis. TCRdb keeps only in-frame clones here, not all; method: immunoSEQ multiplex PCR. Altogether 65,000 to 95,000 clones are present, about 94% being singletons, with the ten largest covering about 0.99%. CDR3 length: 12 residues. Germline V lookup: CDR1 MNHNS, CDR2 SASEGT. Trimming removed 4 bases from V and 6 bases from J; junction bases left unmatched: 2. Specimen: peripheral blood, collected in the second trimester of pregnancy. This receptor was taken from a female donor in good health, enrolled as a control in a pregnancy study. This rearrangement joins TRBV6-1 to TRBJ2-7, with 8 bases fitting TRBD1. This CDR3 is CASSAGGIEQYF. CDR3 nucleotide sequence: TGTGCCAGCAGTGCAGGGGGCATCGAGCAGTACTTC.